The 18 T cell receptor beta chains listed next were all sequenced from one sample in a study of shared clonotypes between healthy human individuals. Naive CD8 cells lacked CD45RO, underwent positive selection for CCR7 and left out terminally differentiated effector memory CD45RA+ cells. Assay: immunoSEQ multiplex PCR; the TCRdb copy retains only in-frame clones and omits some. The sample comprises millions of clones, approximately 94% of which are singletons, and 0.85% to 1.2% rests with the top ten. Sequenced input: naive CD8+ T cells sorted from blood. The origin of the receptors is a man younger than 35 in good health.

A single count supports this clone. The DNA for the CDR3 is TGTGCCAGCAGTGAGAGCCGGGACAGGGGTCACGAGCAGTACTTC. Amino acid sequence: CASSESRDRGHEQYF. The chain has TRBV6-1 and TRBJ2-7, with 10 bases fitting TRBD1. Germline trimming cut 3 bases from V and 5 bases from J; bases unmatched to any gene: 7. Germline V gene lookup returns CDR1 MNHNS and CDR2 SASEGT. The CDR3 sequence is 15 residues long.

This chain joins TRBV10-3 and TRBJ2-5; D is possibly TRBD1 or TRBD2 (5 bases each). Germline V CDR1 and CDR2: ENHRY, SYGVKD. This CDR3 comprises 13 residues. Trimming stripped 3 bases from V and 3 bases from J, with 8 bases between. The CDR3 coding sequence is TGTGCCATCAGTGAAAGAGGGGAAGAGACCCAGTACTTC. This encodes CAISERGEETQYF.

Turning to this clone: Other DNA sequences in this specimen translate into the identical CDR3. This chain joins TRBV19 and TRBJ2-7, with a possible D match to TRBD2 (6 bases). This CDR3 spans 13 amino acids. V lost 3 bases to trimming and J lost 2 bases, with 8 bases between them. CDR1 and CDR2 from the germline V gene are LNHDA and SQIVND (reference sequence). CDR3 sequence: CASSMGLTYEQYF. The CDR3 coding sequence is TGTGCCAGTAGTATGGGACTCACCTACGAGCAGTACTTC.

The chain uses TRBV4-3 and TRBJ2-5; maybe TRBD2 (5 bases). This CDR3 spans 15 amino acids. Germline CDR1 LGHNA, CDR2 YSLEER. Between the trimmed V and J ends, which lost 4 bases and 3 bases, there was a span of 15 bases. The CDR3 sequence: CASSRVYSGEETQYF. CDR3 coding DNA: TGCGCCAGCAGCCGAGTTTACAGCGGAGAAGAGACCCAGTACTTC.

The chain links TRBV4-1 to TRBJ2-5, with 10 bases that match TRBD2. Germline-derived CDR1 and CDR2 are MGHRA and YSYEKL. The CDR3 has 18 amino acids. Trimming removed 0 bases from V and 0 bases from J; junction bases left unmatched: 7. The CDR3 DNA follows: TGCGCCAGCAGCCAAGAACTAGCGGGAATCTCTTACCAAGAGACCCAGTACTTC. As protein: CASSQELAGISYQETQYF.

The V gene is TRBV13, the J gene TRBJ1-6; 9 nucleotides match TRBD1. CDR1 and CDR2 (germline): PRHDT, FYEKMQ (reference sequence). There are 14 residues in the CDR3. Trimming cost V 5 bases and J 13 bases; bases outside gene matches: 9. CDR3 region: CASSIGTGSRPLHF. The CDR3 DNA is TGTGCCAGCAGCATCGGGACAGGGAGTAGGCCCCTCCACTTT.

The chain links TRBV29-1 to TRBJ2-7, with D possibly being TRBD2 (6 bases). Trimming left V 2 bases short and J 6 bases short, with 11 bases between. CDR3 size: 12 residues. CDR1 and CDR2 (germline): SQVTM, ANQGSEA. The CDR3 region is CSVERLGGEQYF. CDR3 nucleotides: TGCAGCGTTGAAAGGCTGGGGGGCGAGCAGTACTTC.

In DNA, the CDR3 is TGTGCCAGCAGCTTTTCGAGTGGTCGTAGCTCCTATAATTCACCCCTCCACTTT. Its translation: CASSFSSGRSSYNSPLHF. This chain connects TRBV5-4 to TRBJ1-6, with D hard to call. CDR1 is SGHNT, CDR2 YYREEE, per germline (reference sequence). V was clipped by 2 bases and J by 0 bases, with 15 bases between them. The CDR3 totals 18 residues.

The sample holds a few counts of this clone. The CDR3 region is CAWSPSNEKLFF. CDR3 nucleotides: TGTGCCTGGAGCCCCTCCAACGAAAAACTGTTTTTT. The chain employs TRBV30 and TRBJ1-4; no reliable D call. CDR3 length: 12 residues. Trimming took off 3 bases at V and 8 bases at J, with 10 bases between the two ends. Germline V gene sequence: CDR1 GTSNPN, CDR2 SVGIG (reference sequence).

This chain connects TRBV30 to TRBJ2-7, with D hard to call. Trimming took 0 bases from V and 6 from J, leaving 15 bases between them. The CDR3 is 14 amino acids. Germline lookup yields CDR1 GTSNPN and CDR2 SVGIG (reference sequence). The CDR3 sequence: CAWSVTSPDTEQYF. The CDR3 nucleotides read TGTGCCTGGAGTGTGACGTCCCCCGATACCGAGCAGTACTTC.

Worth noting for this clone: This same CDR3 is encoded by further DNA sequences in the sample. This chain connects TRBV19 to TRBJ2-7; D call uncertain. The V and J ends lost 3 bases and 1 base respectively, with 7 bases between them. Looked up from germline, CDR1 is LNHDA and CDR2 is SQIVND (reference sequence). The CDR3 contains 13 residues. The CDR3 DNA sequence: TGTGCCAGTAGTATCGCAGTTTCCTACGAGCAGTACTTC. Translated, it gives CASSIAVSYEQYF.

This chain links TRBV6-5 with TRBJ1-1; D is perhaps TRBD1 (6 bases). The V end lost 2 bases, the J end lost 5 bases, and 18 bases lay between the germline ends. Germline CDR1 is MNHEY and CDR2 is SVGAGI. The length of the CDR3 is 16 residues. The CDR3 nucleotides read TGTGCCAGCAGTTACGTCTCAGGGGAAGGGTGGACTGAAGCTTTCTTT. Translation gives CASSYVSGEGWTEAFF.

The chain employs TRBV9 and TRBJ1-1; a possible D gene is TRBD1 (6 bases). Between the trimmed V and J ends, which lost 7 bases and 3 bases, there was a span of 19 bases. This CDR3 comprises 15 residues. CDR1 is SGDLS and CDR2 is YYNGEE in the germline V gene. The CDR3 DNA follows: TGTGCCAGCCGCCCCGTACAGGGATACGACACTGAAGCTTTCTTT. Translation gives CASRPVQGYDTEAFF.

The rearrangement joins TRBV7-9 to TRBJ2-3, with D possibly being TRBD1 (6 bases). The CDR3 spans 15 residues. The germline V gene has CDR1 SEHNR and CDR2 FQNEAQ (reference sequence). V lost 6 bases and J lost 3, with 16 bases in between. The CDR3 nucleotides read TGTGCCAGCAGTTCTTTAGGGGGAGAGACAGATACGCAGTATTTT. Translated, it gives CASSSLGGETDTQYF. The entire variable domain, with the rest obtained from reference TRBV7-9 and TRBJ2-3, is as follows: DTGVSQNPRHKITKRGQNVTFRCDPISEHNRLYWYRQTLGQGPEFLTYFQNEAQLEKSRLLSDRFSAERPKGSFSTLEIQRTEQGDSAMYLCASSSLGGETDTQYFGPGTRLTVL.

V and J are TRBV7-9 and TRBJ1-2, with D unresolved. Trimming stripped 2 bases from V and 6 bases from J, with 10 bases between. The CDR3 length is 13 residues. Per germline, CDR1 SEHNR and CDR2 FQNEAQ (reference sequence). The CDR3, as DNA: TGTGCCAGCAGCTTATGGGCAGACGATGGCTACACCTTC. Amino acid sequence: CASSLWADDGYTF. Supplemented by reference TRBV7-9 and TRBJ1-2, the full variable domain reads DTGVSQNPRHKITKRGQNVTFRCDPISEHNRLYWYRQTLGQGPEFLTYFQNEAQLEKSRLLSDRFSAERPKGSFSTLEIQRTEQGDSAMYLCASSLWADDGYTFGSGTRLTVV.

The chain employs TRBV5-6 and TRBJ2-7; TRBD1 matches 7 bases. Germline-derived CDR1 and CDR2 are SGHDT and YYEEEE. The CDR3 loop spans 15 amino acids. Trimming at V came to 5 bases and at J to 3 bases, leaving 11 bases not matched to a gene. This CDR3 is CASSQTGTLSYEQYF. In nucleotides, the CDR3 is TGTGCCAGCAGTCAGACAGGGACGTTAAGCTACGAGCAGTACTTC.

In regard to this clone: The sample contains more than one DNA sequence encoding this CDR3. V gene TRBV30 combines with J gene TRBJ2-7; TRBD1 might be the D (5 bases). Germline V gene lookup returns CDR1 GTSNPN and CDR2 SVGIG (reference sequence). This CDR3 has 12 amino acids. Trimming took 3 bases from V and 3 from J, leaving 9 bases between them. DNA of the CDR3: TGTGCCTGGAGCGAAGACAGCTACGAGCAGTACTTC. Amino acids: CAWSEDSYEQYF.

The chain couples TRBV5-1 to TRBJ1-1; D is undetermined. This CDR3 is built from 15 residues. Trimming cost V 0 bases and J 3 bases, with 12 bases left between them. CDR1 is SGHRS and CDR2 is YFSETQ in the germline V gene. This CDR3 is CASSLASGEYTEAFF. The DNA of the CDR3 is TGCGCCAGCAGCTTGGCATCCGGGGAGTACACTGAAGCTTTCTTT.